Sequencing of this TCR beta chain was carried out in a study of PD-L1 blockade in urothelial cancer. Study observations and caveats: Pretreatment TCR clonality in blood under the median foretold superior survival.

Germline CDR1 and CDR2: MDHEN and SYDVKM. V trimming: 6 bases; J trimming: 0 bases; junction bases outside the gene matches: 9. The CDR3 runs to 18 residues. The sample's time point: peripheral blood 6 weeks after treatment start. A word on this clone: Its antigen remains unidentified.

The assay was immunoSEQ multiplex PCR, and TCRdb's table has in-frame clones only and misses some. This table has about 45,000 clones, approximately 78% appearing once. The source is a man aged 60 to 69 with urothelial cancer. The rearrangement joins TRBV28 to TRBJ2-1, with 12 positions matching TRBD2. The source was PBMCs, collected around atezolizumab (anti-PD-L1) treatment. CDR3 protein: CASRSPTSGGRSYNEQFF. CDR3 nucleotides: TGTGCCAGCAGGTCGCCTACTAGCGGGGGGCGCTCCTACAATGAGCAGTTCTTC.